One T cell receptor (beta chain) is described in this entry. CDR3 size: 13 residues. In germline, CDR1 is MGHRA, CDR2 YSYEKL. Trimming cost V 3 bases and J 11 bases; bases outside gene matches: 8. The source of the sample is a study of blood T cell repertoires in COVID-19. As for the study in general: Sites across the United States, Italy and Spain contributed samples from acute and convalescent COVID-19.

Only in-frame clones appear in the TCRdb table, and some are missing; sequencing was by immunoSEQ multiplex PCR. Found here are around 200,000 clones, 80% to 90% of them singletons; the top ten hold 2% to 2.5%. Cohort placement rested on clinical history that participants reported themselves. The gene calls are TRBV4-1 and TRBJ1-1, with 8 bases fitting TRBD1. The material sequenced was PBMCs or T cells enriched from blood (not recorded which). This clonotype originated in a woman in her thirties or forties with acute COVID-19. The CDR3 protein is CASSQTGAPAAFF. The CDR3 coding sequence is TGCGCCAGCAGCCAGACAGGGGCCCCCGCGGCTTTCTTT.